This paragraph reports one T cell receptor (beta chain). The data were produced by immunoSEQ multiplex PCR, yet TCRdb's version contains in-frame clones alone and is incomplete. Seen here are 150,000 to 200,000 clones, 85% to 90% observed once, and the top ten hold about 4.1%. Trimming took off 3 bases at V and 5 bases at J, with 16 bases between the two ends. Germline V gives CDR1 WNHNN, CDR2 SYGVQD (reference sequence). This CDR3 is 16 amino acids long. The data were obtained in a study of T cell responses to AZD1222 COVID-19 vaccine. The starting material was peripheral blood, obtained 28 days after the second dose of the MenACWY control vaccine. The chain recombines TRBV10-1 with TRBJ2-2; tentatively, D is TRBD1 or TRBD2 (5 bases each). The TCR comes from an adult who received the MenACWY meningococcal vaccine as a control. The CDR3 sequence is CASSDQQEVNTGELFF. The CDR3 nucleotides are TGCGCCAGCAGTGACCAACAGGAGGTTAATACCGGGGAGCTGTTTTTT.